Ten or more counts support the clone carrying this TCR beta chain. The data originate from a study of T cells in Graves' hyperthyroidism and ophthalmopathy. The study included ophthalmopathy patients with Clinical Activity Score at least 3, NOSPECS grade at least 4 and duration under 3 months. Fresh peripheral blood, around 11 ml of it, supplied the PBMCs. Researchers took RNA transcripts and amplified the TCR beta CDR3 regions from them. A set of HTBI primers served as the primers for a first-round RT-PCR of the TCR CDR3. TCRdb re-called the multiplex PCR reads through MiXCR, storing one row per CDR3 protein. The sample contains 240,000 or so distinct CDR3 sequences, about a sixth of which appear only once. This CDR3 has 18 amino acids. Unmatched junction bases numbered 16, after V lost 6 bases and J lost 1 base.

Material: blood. The receptor was isolated from a woman aged 18 to 35 with Graves' ophthalmopathy. The J gene is TRBJ2-5, the V gene TRBV12-3 or TRBV12-4; 8 bases map to TRBD2. CDR3 sequence (DNA): TGTGCCAGCAGACCGACGGCCTTCAGCGGGGGAATCCAAGAGACCCAGTACTTC. Residues: CASRPTAFSGGIQETQYF.